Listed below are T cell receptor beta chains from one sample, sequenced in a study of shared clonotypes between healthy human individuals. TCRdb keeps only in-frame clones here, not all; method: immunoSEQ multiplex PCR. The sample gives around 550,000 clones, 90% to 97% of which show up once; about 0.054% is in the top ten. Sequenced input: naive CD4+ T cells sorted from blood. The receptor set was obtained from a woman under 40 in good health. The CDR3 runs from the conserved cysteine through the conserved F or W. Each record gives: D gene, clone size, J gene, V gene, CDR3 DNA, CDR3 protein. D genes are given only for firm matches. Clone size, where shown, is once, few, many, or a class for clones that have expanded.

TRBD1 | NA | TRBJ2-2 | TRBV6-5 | TGTGCCAGCCGTCGAAACAGGGGGCAAACCGGGGAGCTGTTTTTT | CASRRNRGQTGELFF
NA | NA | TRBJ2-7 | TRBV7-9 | TGTGCCAGCAGCTTAGTGGGGATTGCAAGCTCCTACGAGCAGTACTTC | CASSLVGIASSYEQYF
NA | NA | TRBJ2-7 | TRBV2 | TGTGCCAGCAGTGATGAAAGGGGAACCTACGAGCAGTACTTC | CASSDERGTYEQYF
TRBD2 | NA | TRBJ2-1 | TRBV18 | TGTGCCAGCTCACCGCCTAGCGGTTGGGCGAGCTCCTACAATGAGCAGTTCTTC | CASSPPSGWASSYNEQFF
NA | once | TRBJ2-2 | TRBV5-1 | TGCGCCAGCAGCCCCTTTGGTACCACAGGCACCGGGGAGCTGTTTTTT | CASSPFGTTGTGELFF
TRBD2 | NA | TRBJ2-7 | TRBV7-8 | TGTGCCAGCAGTCCGGGACTAGCTTTTCGTGAGCAGTACTTC | CASSPGLAFREQYF
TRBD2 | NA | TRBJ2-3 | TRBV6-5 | TGTGCCAGCAGTTCTAGCGGGAGCTTGACAGATACGCAGTATTTT | CASSSSGSLTDTQYF
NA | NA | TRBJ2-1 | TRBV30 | TGTGCCTGGAGTAAAATAGCGAGGAATGAGCAGTTCTTC | CAWSKIARNEQFF
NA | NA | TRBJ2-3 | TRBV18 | TGTGCCAGCTCACCACTGACCGACCCTAGCACAGATACGCAGTATTTT | CASSPLTDPSTDTQYF
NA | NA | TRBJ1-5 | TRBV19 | TGTGCCAGTCGCGATAGCAATCAGCCCCAGCATTTT | CASRDSNQPQHF
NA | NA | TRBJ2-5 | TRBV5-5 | TGTGCCAGCAGCTCTACAGGGATCGAGACCCAGTACTTC | CASSSTGIETQYF
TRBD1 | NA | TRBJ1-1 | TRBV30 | TGTGCCTGGAGCAGTAACAGGGGAGGGACGCTAGCTTTCTTT | CAWSSNRGGTLAFF
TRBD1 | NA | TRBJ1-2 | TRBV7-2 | TGTGCCAGCAGCAGGACAGGGATCGATGGCTACACCTTC | CASSRTGIDGYTF
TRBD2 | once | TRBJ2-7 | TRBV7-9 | TGTGCCAGCAGCTTAGTTGGCCTAGCGGGAGGGAAGGGGTACGAGCAGTACTTC | CASSLVGLAGGKGYEQYF
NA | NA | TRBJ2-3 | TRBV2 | TGTGCCAGCCGGACGAACACAGATACGCAGTATTTT | CASRTNTDTQYF
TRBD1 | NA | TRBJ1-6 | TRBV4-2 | TGTGCCAGCAGCCGACAGGGACAGACTAATTCACCCCTCCACTTT | CASSRQGQTNSPLHF
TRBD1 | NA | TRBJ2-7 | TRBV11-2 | TGTGCCAGCAGCTTAAGGGACAGTTCCTACGAGCAGTACTTC | CASSLRDSSYEQYF
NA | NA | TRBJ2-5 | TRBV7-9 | TGTGCCAGCAGCCCTCGGGGTCCAGGACTAGAGACCCAGTACTTC | CASSPRGPGLETQYF
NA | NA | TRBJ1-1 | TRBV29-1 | TGCAGCTTCACTTCTGGAAACACTGAAGCTTTCTTT | CSFTSGNTEAFF
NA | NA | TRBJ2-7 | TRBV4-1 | TGCGCCAGCAGCCCGTCATCGGGGGACCCCTACGAGCAGTACTTC | CASSPSSGDPYEQYF
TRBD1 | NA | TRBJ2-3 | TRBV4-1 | TGCGCCAGCAGACCGGGACAGGTGAGCACAGATACGCAGTATTTT | CASRPGQVSTDTQYF
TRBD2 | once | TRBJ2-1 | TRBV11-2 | TGTGCCAGCAGTTTATACACGAGCGGGAGTGGTGAGCAGTTCTTC | CASSLYTSGSGEQFF
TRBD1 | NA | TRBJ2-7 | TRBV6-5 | TGTGCCAGCAGACCCAACAGGGGCCCCCCTAAAGAGCAGTACTTC | CASRPNRGPPKEQYF
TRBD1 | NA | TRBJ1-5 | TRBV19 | TGTGCCAGTAGTACAAAATTGACAGGGGTTGGCAATCAGCCCCAGCATTTT | CASSTKLTGVGNQPQHF
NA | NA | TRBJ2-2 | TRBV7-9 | TGTGCCAGCAGCTTAGCGGGCGGTACCGGGGAGCTGTTTTTT | CASSLAGGTGELFF
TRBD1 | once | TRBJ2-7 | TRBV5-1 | TGCGCCAGCAGAAGGACAGGGGACTCCTACGAGCAGTACTTC | CASRRTGDSYEQYF
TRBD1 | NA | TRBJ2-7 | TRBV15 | TGTGCCACCACCCGAGACAGGGCGTCCTACGAGCAGTACTTC | CATTRDRASYEQYF
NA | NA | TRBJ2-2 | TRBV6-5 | TGTGCCAGCAATAACGGCGGGGAGCTGTTTTTT | CASNNGGELFF
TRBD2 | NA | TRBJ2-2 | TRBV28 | TGTGCCACGGTGGGAGGGCCTCGGACCGGGGAGCTGTTTTTT | CATVGGPRTGELFF
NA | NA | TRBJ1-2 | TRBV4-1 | TGCGCCAGCAGCCAAGACGGGAGGGGCCCCCCTTATGGCTACACCTTC | CASSQDGRGPPYGYTF
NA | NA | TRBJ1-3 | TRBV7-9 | TGTGCCAGCAGCCCAGACTCTGGAAACACCATATATTTT | CASSPDSGNTIYF
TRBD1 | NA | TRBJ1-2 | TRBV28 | TGTGCCAGCAGAATCCCTGGGACAGGGTTAGGCTACACCTTC | CASRIPGTGLGYTF
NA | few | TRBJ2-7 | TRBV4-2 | TGTGCCAGCAGCCAAGAGGTGACTAGAGGGGATGGGGAGCAGTACTTC | CASSQEVTRGDGEQYF
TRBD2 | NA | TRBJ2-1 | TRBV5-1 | TGCGCCAGCAGCTTGGGGAGGACTAGCGGCTACAATGAGCAGTTCTTC | CASSLGRTSGYNEQFF
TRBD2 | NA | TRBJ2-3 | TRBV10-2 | TGCGCCAGCGGACTAGCGGGAGGTCCAGATACGCAGTATTTT | CASGLAGGPDTQYF
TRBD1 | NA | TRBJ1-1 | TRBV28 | TGTGCCAGCAGTTTACCGACAGGGCCTAACACTGAAGCTTTCTTT | CASSLPTGPNTEAFF
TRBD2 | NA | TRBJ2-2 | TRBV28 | TGTGCCAGCAGTTTAGGACTAGAGTCGTCCGGGGAGCTGTTTTTT | CASSLGLESSGELFF
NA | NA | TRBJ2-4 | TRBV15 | TGTGCCACCGCTCCGGGTTTTGCCAAAAACATTCAGTACTTC | CATAPGFAKNIQYF
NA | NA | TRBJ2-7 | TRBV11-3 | TGTGCCAGCAGCTCTGAAGGGGCGGGGGAGCAGTACTTC | CASSSEGAGEQYF
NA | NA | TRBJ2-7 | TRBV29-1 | TGCAGCGTTCGGCCTAGCGCTAACTACGAGCAGTACTTC | CSVRPSANYEQYF
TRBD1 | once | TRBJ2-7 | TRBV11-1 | TGTGCCAGCAGCCCTGAGGGGGCTAGCCGAGCCTACGAGCAGTACTTC | CASSPEGASRAYEQYF
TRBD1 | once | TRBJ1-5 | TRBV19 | TGTGCCAGTAGTAAGACAGGGGGCTGGGATCAGCCCCAGCATTTT | CASSKTGGWDQPQHF
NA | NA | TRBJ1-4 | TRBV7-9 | TGTGCCAGCAGCGAGCGAGGAGAAAAACTGTTTTTT | CASSERGEKLFF